This T cell receptor beta chain was identified during a study of T cell responses to AZD1222 COVID-19 vaccine. General study points: Spike-specific TCR breadth and depth rose after two AZD1222 doses.

A remark on this clone: Its antigen is currently unknown.

Germline CDR1 MNHEY, CDR2 SVGAGI. The CDR3 contains 15 residues. V was clipped by 7 bases and J by 6 bases; unmatched bases: 9. Measured with immunoSEQ multiplex PCR; TCRdb has only the in-frame clones, and not every one. The table records more than 85,000 clones, 87% of them present only once. This specimen consisted of peripheral blood, obtained on day 0 of AZD1222 vaccination. The rearrangement links TRBV6-5 to TRBJ2-3; 11 nucleotides match TRBD2. This TCR came from an adult in good health. The CDR3 DNA reads TGTGCCAGCATCCATAGCGGGAGGGCCACGGATACGCAGTATTTT. It yields the protein CASIHSGRATDTQYF.